These 29 T cell receptor gamma chains originate from one sample sequenced in a study of gamma delta lymphoproliferative disorders and STAT genes. TCRdb re-called the multiplex PCR reads through CATT. The table records approximately 2,500 gamma-chain clones, 6.5% to 9% of them present only once. Genomic DNA from isolated PBMCs served as the sequencing template. Material for sequencing was blood. The origin of the receptors is a human donor in good health.

By share, this clone ranks as medium-sized. As DNA, the CDR3 is TGTGCTGCGTGGGATAAGAACGGTGGTTGGTTCAAGATATTT. Its translation is CAAWDKNGGWFKIF. V and J are TRGV10 and TRGJP1. The J gene is absent in TCRdb and was assigned here via DNA matching to germline. TRGV10 is assigned to the ORF class and has an uncertain function. The junction had 11 bases not matched to a gene; V was cut back by 8 bases and J by 7 bases. This CDR3 has 14 residues.

This clone is categorized as medium-sized. The chain joins TRGV10 to TRGJ1 or TRGJ2. The J gene, absent from TCRdb, was called here by matching the DNA to germline. TRGV10 is treated as an ORF (open reading frame) with a function not yet certain. Trimming removed 8 bases from V and 12 bases from J; junction bases left unmatched: 11. CDR3 size: 11 residues. As DNA, the CDR3 is TGTGCTGCGTGGGATTATAAGGTGAAACTCTTT. It specifies CAAWDYKVKLF.

This clone is classed as large. The same CDR3 can be traced to other DNA sequences in this sample. The CDR3 sequence: CATWDGMNYYKKLF. The CDR3 region has the DNA TGTGCCACCTGGGACGGAATGAATTATTATAAGAAACTCTTT. V usage is TRGV2 and J usage is TRGJ1 or TRGJ2. TCRdb carries no J gene annotation; the J gene was assigned here by matching the DNA with germline. CDR3 length equals 14 residues. The V gene end was trimmed by 1 base and the J gene end by 0 bases; junction bases not matched to a gene: 3. CDR1 and CDR2 (germline): EGSNGY, YDSYNSKV.

This clone is judged medium-sized. The chain recombines TRGV2 with TRGJP2. TCRdb records no J gene; here it was assigned by comparing the DNA to germline. The trim removed 4 bases at V and 7 bases at J, leaving 0 bases unmatched. This CDR3 contains 11 residues. Per germline, CDR1 EGSNGY and CDR2 YDSYNSKV. The CDR3 DNA sequence: TGTGCCACCTGGGATGATTGGATCAAGACGTTT. It codes for CATWDDWIKTF.

Judged by abundance, this clone is medium-sized. The chain uses TRGV11 and TRGJ1 or TRGJ2. Assignment of the J gene here rests on matching the DNA to germline, because TCRdb gives none. TRGV11 is marked as an open reading frame, function uncertain. CDR3 length: 13 residues. With 7 bases clipped from V and 7 bases from J, the junction kept 10 bases outside the gene matches. The CDR3 region is CACWMPGGYKKLF. In DNA, the CDR3 is TGTGCCTGCTGGATGCCTGGCGGCTATAAGAAACTCTTT.

By share, this clone ranks as medium-sized. CDR3 loop: CATRQGWFKIF. The CDR3 nucleotides read TGTGCCACCCGCCAGGGGTGGTTCAAGATATTT. The V call is TRGV3, the J call TRGJP1. The J gene was missing in TCRdb and was found by matching the end of the DNA to germline. V lost 9 bases and J lost 11; bases outside the gene matches: 9. The germline V gene encodes CDR1 VTNTFY and CDR2 YDVSTARD (reference sequence). The length of the CDR3 is 11 residues.

By share, this clone ranks as medium-sized. The sample contains more than one DNA sequence encoding this CDR3. The chain combines TRGV4 with TRGJ1 or TRGJ2. The J gene comes from matching the DNA to germline here; TCRdb lacks it. Germline trimming cut 1 base from V and 3 bases from J; bases unmatched to any gene: 0. Germline CDR1 is EGSTGY and CDR2 is YDSYTSSV. The CDR3 spans 12 residues. The CDR3 sequence: CATWDGYYKKLF. The CDR3 coding sequence is TGTGCCACCTGGGATGGTTATTATAAGAAACTCTTT.

By frequency in the sample, this clone is medium-sized. J is TRGJ1 or TRGJ2 and V is TRGV10. The J gene comes from matching the DNA to germline here; TCRdb lacks it. TRGV10 is an ORF, and what it does is uncertain. The trim removed 8 bases at V and 4 bases at J, leaving 9 bases unmatched. CDR3 length equals 13 residues. CDR3 bases: TGTGCTGCGTGGGATACATACTATTATAAGAAACTCTTT. Translated: CAAWDTYYYKKLF.

By its share, this clone is medium-sized (0.01 to 0.1%). The rearrangement joins TRGV10 to TRGJ1 or TRGJ2. Here the J gene was assigned by germline matching of the DNA, as TCRdb has none. TRGV10 is marked as an open reading frame, function uncertain. The CDR3 is made up of 12 amino acids. J gave up 0 bases and V 13 bases, and 7 bases lay outside the gene matches. CDR3: CAVMMNYYKKLF. CDR3 in DNA: TGTGCTGTAATGATGAATTATTATAAGAAACTCTTT.

This clone qualifies as medium-sized. The gene calls are TRGV10 and TRGJP1. The J gene comes from matching the DNA to germline here; TCRdb lacks it. TRGV10 carries the ORF label, with uncertain function. J was trimmed by 0 bases and V by 8 bases; bases with no gene match: 10. This CDR3 comprises 16 residues. The CDR3, as DNA: TGTGCTGCGTGGGATTATCCTTATACCACTGGTTGGTTCAAGATATTT. It translates to CAAWDYPYTTGWFKIF.

Relative to its sample, this clone is medium-sized. The V and J genes are TRGV10 and TRGJ1 or TRGJ2. The J gene was missing in TCRdb and was found by matching the end of the DNA to germline. TRGV10 is flagged as an ORF with uncertain function. The CDR3 has 16 residues. The V gene end was trimmed by 8 bases and the J gene end by 9 bases; junction bases not matched to a gene: 23. The CDR3 loop reads CAAWPRVFLMGGKKLF. CDR3 bases: TGTGCTGCGTGGCCTCGTGTTTTTTTGATGGGAGGTAAGAAACTCTTT.

This clone is medium-sized within its sample. This chain uses TRGV10 with TRGJ1 or TRGJ2. Here the J gene was assigned by germline matching of the DNA, as TCRdb has none. TRGV10 is classed as an ORF, of uncertain function. Trimming at V came to 8 bases and at J to 0 bases, leaving 11 bases not matched to a gene. This CDR3 has 15 amino acids. The CDR3, as DNA: TGTGCTGCGTGGGATTATATTTGGAATTATTATAAGAAACTCTTT. Amino acids: CAAWDYIWNYYKKLF.

Concerning this clone: No DNA is shown, since the ends of the CDR3 on it are uncertain; the CDR3 is the one TCRdb lists. No J gene was assigned, while the V gene was called as TRGV4. CDR1 is EGSTGY, CDR2 YDSYTSSV, per germline. Both ends counted, the CDR3 spans 20 residues. The CDR3 reads CATWDGGLIIRNSLAVEQHF.

By sample share, this clone is medium-sized. The chain uses TRGV10 and TRGJ1 or TRGJ2. No J segment appears in TCRdb, so it was assigned here by matching the sequence to germline. TRGV10 is sorted into the ORF group, with uncertain function. The CDR3 runs to 10 residues. J gave up 9 bases and V 10 bases, and 7 bases lay outside the gene matches. CDR3 loop: CAASHPKKLF. The DNA of the CDR3 is TGTGCTGCGTCGCACCCTAAGAAACTCTTT.

This clone is medium-sized (0.01 to 0.1%) by share. The V call is TRGV8, the J call TRGJP2. Since TCRdb gives no J gene, matching the DNA to germline was used here to assign it. From germline, CDR1 is VENAVY and CDR2 YDSYNSRV. The CDR3 spans 17 residues. V was pared by 2 bases and J by 4 bases, with 13 bases of the junction left unmatched. CDR3 amino acids: CATWDISRTISDWIKTF. DNA for the CDR3: TGTGCCACCTGGGATATCTCCAGAACAATTAGTGATTGGATCAAGACGTTT.

The chain joins TRGV9 to TRGJ1 or TRGJ2. No J gene was available from TCRdb, and it was assigned here by a germline match of the DNA. J was trimmed by 10 bases and V by 5 bases; bases with no gene match: 11. CDR1 GITISATS and CDR2 ISYDGTV come from the germline V gene (reference sequence). CDR3 length equals 12 residues. CDR3 sequence: CALWGRWVKKLF. DNA of the CDR3: TGTGCCTTGTGGGGGCGATGGGTCAAGAAACTCTTT.

This clone is labeled as medium-sized (0.01 to 0.1%). This chain uses TRGV10 with TRGJP1. TCRdb records no J gene; here it was assigned by comparing the DNA to germline. TRGV10 is given ORF status, its function remaining uncertain. This CDR3 has 14 residues. Germline trimming cut 8 bases from V and 2 bases from J; bases unmatched to any gene: 6. The chain's CDR3 is CAAWGSTTGWFKIF. The DNA of the CDR3 is TGTGCTGCGTGGGGCTCCACCACTGGTTGGTTCAAGATATTT.

This clone is deemed medium-sized (0.01 to 0.1%). This chain connects TRGV8 to TRGJ1 or TRGJ2. The J gene is not listed in TCRdb, so it was assigned here from a DNA match to germline. The CDR3 is 12 amino acids. V was pared by 9 bases and J by 3 bases, with 8 bases of the junction left unmatched. The germline gives CDR1 VENAVY, CDR2 YDSYNSRV. For the CDR3, the DNA is TGTGCCACCCGGGGACCTTATTATAAGAAACTCTTT. Amino acid sequence: CATRGPYYKKLF.

In this sample, this clone is medium-sized. This chain links TRGV4 with TRGJP2. The J gene is absent in TCRdb and was assigned here via DNA matching to germline. J was trimmed by 2 bases and V by 2 bases; bases with no gene match: 5. This CDR3 region has 15 residues. Germline-derived CDR1 and CDR2 are EGSTGY and YDSYTSSV. The CDR3 here is CATWDVLSSDWIKTF. The CDR3 nucleotides are TGTGCCACCTGGGATGTCCTAAGTAGTGATTGGATCAAGACGTTT.

This clone is medium-sized within its sample. This chain uses TRGV10 with TRGJ1 or TRGJ2. TCRdb records no J gene; here it was assigned by comparing the DNA to germline. TRGV10 is treated as an ORF (open reading frame) with a function not yet certain. The V gene end was trimmed by 8 bases and the J gene end by 5 bases; junction bases not matched to a gene: 13. The CDR3 extends over 14 amino acids. The CDR3 DNA follows: TGTGCTGCGTGGGATTACAGCCTCGATTATAAGAAACTCTTT. It is translated as CAAWDYSLDYKKLF.

This clone is medium-sized within its sample. J is TRGJ1 or TRGJ2 and V is TRGV9. The J gene was missing in TCRdb and was found by matching the end of the DNA to germline. This CDR3 has 12 amino acids. Germline trimming cut 1 base from V and 3 bases from J; bases unmatched to any gene: 0. Germline V gene data show CDR1 as GITISATS and CDR2 as ISYDGTV (reference sequence). In DNA form, the CDR3 reads TGTGCCTTGTGGGAGGTTTATTATAAGAAACTCTTT. Protein product: CALWEVYYKKLF.

To note about this clone: The identical CDR3 is also encoded by other nucleotide sequences in the sample. This rearrangement joins TRGV4 to TRGJP1. TCRdb gives no J gene; it was assigned here by matching the DNA to germline. The V gene end was trimmed by 10 bases and the J gene end by 0 bases; junction bases not matched to a gene: 2. CDR1 and CDR2 (germline): EGSTGY, YDSYTSSV. The CDR3 spans 12 residues. The CDR3 spells CATYTTGWFKIF. CDR3 sequence (DNA): TGTGCCACGTATACCACTGGTTGGTTCAAGATATTT.

The chain uses TRGV8 and TRGJP2. TCRdb supplies no J gene; here it was assigned by aligning the nucleotide sequence to germline. J was trimmed by 3 bases and V by 0 bases; bases with no gene match: 7. Germline V gene data show CDR1 as VENAVY and CDR2 as YDSYNSRV. The CDR3 is 16 residues long. Here the CDR3 reads CATWDRRGGSDWIKTF. The CDR3 bases are TGTGCCACCTGGGATAGGCGAGGGGGTAGTGATTGGATCAAGACGTTT.

By sample share, this clone is medium-sized. This may be a read error: a much more frequent sequence differs by one nucleotide. The rearrangement joins TRGV8 to TRGJ1 or TRGJ2. TCRdb records no J gene; here it was assigned by comparing the DNA to germline. The CDR3 loop spans 12 amino acids. Germline loops: CDR1 VENAVY, CDR2 YDSYNSRV. The ends lost 3 bases at V and 3 bases at J; junction bases unmatched: 2. The CDR3 spells CATWDRYYKKLF. Written as DNA, the CDR3 is TGTGCCACCTGGGATCGTTATTATAAGAAACTCTTT.

By sample fraction, this clone is medium-sized (0.01 to 0.1%). The V gene is TRGV10, the J gene TRGJP1. The J gene, left out of TCRdb, was set here by checking the DNA against germline. TRGV10 is treated as an ORF (open reading frame) with a function not yet certain. The CDR3 has 15 residues. Trimming cost V 8 bases and J 0 bases; bases outside gene matches: 7. The CDR3 here is CAAWDCDTTGWFKIF. The CDR3 bases are TGTGCTGCGTGGGATTGTGATACCACTGGTTGGTTCAAGATATTT.

This clone is termed medium-sized. The genes are TRGV10 and TRGJ1 or TRGJ2. The J gene is absent in TCRdb and was assigned here via DNA matching to germline. TRGV10 is assigned to the ORF class and has an uncertain function. The CDR3 is 17 amino acids. Trimming removed 8 bases from V and 0 bases from J; junction bases left unmatched: 17. CDR3: CAAWDYLHYTNYYKKLF. The CDR3 coding sequence is TGTGCTGCGTGGGATTACCTCCATTACACGAATTATTATAAGAAACTCTTT.

This clone ranks as medium-sized. This sample includes further DNA sequences coding for the same CDR3. This chain uses TRGV5 with TRGJ1 or TRGJ2. The J gene, left out of TCRdb, was set here by checking the DNA against germline. The V gene end was trimmed by 0 bases and the J gene end by 10 bases; junction bases not matched to a gene: 3. CDR1 and CDR2 from the germline V gene are VINAFY and YDVSNSKD. CDR3 length equals 11 residues. The CDR3 bases are TGTGCCACCTGGGACAGGAGAAAGAAACTCTTT. Encoded protein: CATWDRRKKLF.

This clone is classed as medium-sized. This chain links TRGV5 with TRGJ1 or TRGJ2. No J gene is reported in TCRdb; it was inferred here by comparing the DNA with germline. The CDR3 loop spans 12 amino acids. V trimming: 0 bases; J trimming: 7 bases; junction bases outside the gene matches: 3. Germline V lookup: CDR1 VINAFY, CDR2 YDVSNSKD. DNA of the CDR3: TGTGCCACCTGGGACAGGCGCTATAAGAAACTCTTT. It encodes CATWDRRYKKLF.

This clone is categorized as medium-sized. V usage is TRGV3 and J usage is TRGJ1 or TRGJ2. The J gene was missing in TCRdb and was found by matching the end of the DNA to germline. The junction had 11 bases not matched to a gene; V was cut back by 2 bases and J by 10 bases. The CDR3 spans 13 residues. Germline lookup yields CDR1 VTNTFY and CDR2 YDVSTARD (reference sequence). In DNA, the CDR3 is TGTGCCACCTGGGACAACAGGTTTCGGAAGAAACTCTTT. Translation gives CATWDNRFRKKLF.